The 17 T cell receptor beta chains below all came from one sample that was sequenced in a study of T-cell reconstitution after alpha-beta-depleted transplantation in children. Unique molecular identifiers were used in preparing the TCRbeta library. TCRdb re-called the PCR reads through MiXCR, storing one row per CDR3 protein. The sample holds 77,000 or so distinct CDR3 sequences, around 18% seen once. This specimen was PBMCs, mostly from graft donor cells, taken 360 days after TCRalphabeta/CD19-depleted stem cell transplant. Every receptor here comes from a male patient aged 2 to 10 who had a stem cell transplant for acute lymphoblastic leukemia, so the T cells may come from the graft donor.

The rearrangement joins TRBV12-3 or TRBV12-4 to TRBJ2-5, with D possibly TRBD2 on 5 matching bases. This CDR3 is built from 14 residues. Trimming stripped 1 base from V and 10 bases from J, with 16 bases between. This CDR3 reads CASSLGPAERSQYF. In DNA, the CDR3 is TGTGCCAGCAGTTTAGGGCCAGCGGAGAGAAGCCAGTACTTC.

In its sample, this clonotype was seen a few times. This rearrangement joins TRBV20-1 to TRBJ2-5, with D uncertain. There are 13 residues in the CDR3. Per germline, CDR1 DFQATT and CDR2 SNEGSKA (reference sequence). With 3 bases removed from V and 1 base from J, the gap between germline ends came to 9 bases. CDR3 protein: CSASLARQETQYF. The DNA for the CDR3 is TGCAGTGCTAGTCTGGCCCGCCAAGAGACCCAGTACTTC.

This clonotype was observed a few times. The J gene is TRBJ2-2, the V gene TRBV3-1; TRBD1 matches 9 bases. This CDR3 has 13 amino acids. V shed 4 bases, J shed 6 bases, and the junction held 0 bases outside the gene matches. Germline assignment: CDR1 LGHDT and CDR2 YNNKEL (reference sequence). The CDR3 DNA sequence: TGTGCCAGCAGCCGGACAGGGGCCGGGGAGCTGTTTTTT. Translation: CASSRTGAGELFF. The full variable domain, rest sourced from reference TRBV3-1 and TRBJ2-2, is DTAVSQTPKYLVTQMGNDKSIKCEQNLGHDTMYWYKQDSKKFLKIMFSYNNKELIINETVPNRFSPKSPDKAHLNLHINSLELGDSAVYFCASSRTGAGELFFGEGSRLTVL.

This clonotype was recorded many times. The chain combines TRBV27 with TRBJ2-1, with 14 bases lining up with TRBD2. Germline assignment: CDR1 MNHEY and CDR2 SMNVEV (reference sequence). CDR3 length: 19 amino acids. V gave up 4 bases and J gave up 2 bases; unmatched junction bases: 10. The CDR3 region is CASSSSGLAGVGTYNEQFF. The CDR3 DNA reads as TGTGCCAGCAGTTCATCGGGACTAGCGGGAGTGGGGACCTACAATGAGCAGTTCTTC.

This chain connects TRBV19 to TRBJ2-6, with 7 bases matching TRBD1. CDR1 LNHDA and CDR2 SQIVND come from the germline V gene (reference sequence). This CDR3 is 17 amino acids long. The ends lost 3 bases at V and 2 bases at J; junction bases unmatched: 7. Here the CDR3 DNA reads TGTGCCAGTAGTATCCCCTTTGGACAGGCTGGGGCCAACGTCCTGACTTTC. It yields the protein CASSIPFGQAGANVLTF. The full variable domain, in which reference TRBV19 and TRBJ2-6 provide the parts outside the CDR3, is DGGITQSPKYLFRKEGQNVTLSCEQNLNHDAMYWYRQDPGQGLRLIYYSQIVNDFQKGDIAEGYSVSREKKESFPLTVTSAQKNPTAFYLCASSIPFGQAGANVLTFGAGSRLTVL.

A few counts support this clonotype. This sequence joins TRBV6-1 and TRBJ1-5; D unresolved. The CDR3 totals 13 residues. The V gene's germline CDR1 is MNHNS and CDR2 SASEGT. The germline V and J ends were trimmed by 5 bases and 7 bases, with 12 bases remaining between them. The CDR3 here is CASSPYAGQPQHF. CDR3 sequence (DNA): TGTGCCAGCAGTCCATATGCGGGACAGCCCCAGCATTTT.

In its sample, this clonotype was seen a few times. V usage is TRBV5-6 and J usage is TRBJ2-2, with a weak D call TRBD1 (5 bases). This CDR3 contains 14 residues. Per the germline V gene, CDR1 is SGHDT and CDR2 is YYEEEE. Trimming left V 2 bases short and J 4 bases short, with 9 bases between. In DNA form, the CDR3 reads TGTGCCAGCAGCTTTCGACAGAGCACCGGGGAGCTGTTTTTT. This sequence encodes CASSFRQSTGELFF.

This clonotype was seen a handful of times. The chain joins TRBV27 to TRBJ2-3, with TRBD2 identical over 9 bases. V lost 7 bases and J lost 5; bases outside the gene matches: 7. This CDR3 has 14 amino acids. Germline assignment: CDR1 MNHEY and CDR2 SMNVEV (reference sequence). CDR3 amino acids: CASIVAGVKDTQYF. The CDR3 DNA reads as TGTGCCAGCATCGTAGCGGGAGTGAAAGATACGCAGTATTTT.

CDR3 residues: CSVVGTRALTDTQYF. The DNA of the CDR3 is TGCAGCGTTGTGGGGACTAGGGCTCTCACAGATACGCAGTATTTT. The chain couples TRBV29-1 to TRBJ2-3; 8 nucleotides agree with TRBD2. Germline values: CDR1 SQVTM, CDR2 ANQGSEA. The V and J ends lost 4 bases and 2 bases, in that order; junction bases with no gene match: 8. CDR3 size: 15 residues.

This chain uses TRBV7-2 with TRBJ2-2; the match to TRBD2 covers 13 bases. V was clipped by 3 bases and J by 1 base; unmatched bases: 8. The germline V gene encodes CDR1 SGHTA and CDR2 FQGNSA. CDR3 length equals 19 residues. Here the CDR3 DNA reads TGTGCCAGCAGCTTCGCGCGACTAGCGGGAGGAAGGAACACCGGGGAGCTGTTTTTT. Protein: CASSFARLAGGRNTGELFF.

This clonotype was detected a few times. V gene TRBV20-1 combines with J gene TRBJ2-7, with 7 bases aligning to TRBD1. The ends lost 6 bases at V and 1 base at J; junction bases unmatched: 9. The CDR3 is 14 amino acids. From germline, CDR1 is DFQATT and CDR2 SNEGSKA (reference sequence). Written as DNA, the CDR3 is TGCAGTGCGAAGGCCGGGACAGCGTCCTACGAGCAGTACTTC. It yields the protein CSAKAGTASYEQYF.

The rearrangement joins TRBV2 to TRBJ2-4; 14 positions match TRBD2. The V and J ends lost 7 bases and 2 bases, in that order; junction bases with no gene match: 7. The CDR3 consists of 17 residues. Germline loops: CDR1 SNHLY, CDR2 FYNNEI. CDR3 residues: CASKTSGRALSKNIQYF. The CDR3 nucleotides are TGTGCCAGCAAGACTAGCGGGAGGGCCTTATCCAAAAACATTCAGTACTTC.

V gene TRBV5-6 combines with J gene TRBJ2-5; D is undetermined. The CDR3 is made up of 16 amino acids. Germline CDR1 reads SGHDT; CDR2 reads YYEEEE. Deletions cut 1 base from V and 2 bases from J, with 15 bases between. CDR3 sequence: CASSLQLPCGQETQYF. CDR3 in DNA: TGTGCCAGCAGCTTGCAGCTCCCCTGTGGGCAAGAGACCCAGTACTTC.

The chain recombines TRBV5-1 with TRBJ2-7, with 7 bases that match TRBD1. This CDR3 contains 15 residues. Germline loops: CDR1 SGHRS, CDR2 YFSETQ. Unmatched junction bases numbered 9, after V lost 4 bases and J lost 2 bases. CDR3 protein: CASSQNTGVTYEQYF. The CDR3 DNA is TGCGCCAGCAGCCAAAATACAGGGGTCACCTACGAGCAGTACTTC.

This chain links TRBV25-1 with TRBJ2-7; perhaps D is TRBD1 or TRBD2 (5 bases each). Trimming left V 5 bases short and J 3 bases short, with 14 bases between. CDR1 and CDR2 from the germline V gene are MGHDK and SYGVNS. CDR3 length equals 14 residues. The CDR3 reads CASSPGTHYYEQYF. In DNA form, the CDR3 reads TGTGCCAGCAGTCCTGGGACGCATTACTACGAGCAGTACTTC.

The rearrangement links TRBV12-3 or TRBV12-4 to TRBJ2-2; D not certain. With 1 base removed from V and 0 bases from J, the gap between germline ends came to 6 bases. The CDR3 runs 15 residues. CDR3 nucleotide sequence: TGTGCCAGCAGTTTAGTGGCCCCGAACACCGGGGAGCTGTTTTTT. This encodes CASSLVAPNTGELFF.

This clonotype was detected many times. The chain recombines TRBV7-9 with TRBJ2-5; a possible D gene is TRBD2 (5 bases). The CDR3 length is 15 residues. Germline loops: CDR1 SEHNR, CDR2 FQNEAQ (reference sequence). V was clipped by 6 bases and J by 2 bases, with 16 bases between them. CDR3 residues: CASRGAAGNQETQYF. The CDR3 DNA reads as TGTGCCAGCAGGGGAGCGGCTGGAAATCAAGAGACCCAGTACTTC.